The 12 T cell receptor beta chains below come from one sample, sequenced in a study of blood T cell repertoires in COVID-19. Libraries were prepared by immunoSEQ multiplex PCR; TCRdb keeps only in-frame clonotypes and omits some of them. In the table there are a few hundred thousand clones, 86% of which are singletons. Sequencing was carried out using peripheral blood. The receptors originated from a man aged 25-45 years with active or convalescent COVID-19.

The V call is TRBV15, the J call TRBJ1-5; D is ambiguous. V gave up 1 base and J gave up 5 bases, with 9 bases separating them. Germline V gene sequence: CDR1 LNHNV, CDR2 YYDKDF (reference sequence). The CDR3 length is 14 residues. The CDR3 loop reads CATSRGPGDQPQHF. CDR3 nucleotides: TGTGCCACCAGCAGAGGTCCAGGTGATCAGCCCCAGCATTTT.

The chain uses TRBV7-8 and TRBJ2-7; D remains unclear. The germline V and J ends were trimmed by 8 bases and 0 bases, with 11 bases remaining between them. The CDR3 length is 13 residues. CDR1 is SGHVS and CDR2 is FQNEAQ in the germline V gene. CDR3 residues: CASGPGFSYEQYF. CDR3 coding DNA: TGTGCCAGCGGTCCCGGGTTCTCCTACGAGCAGTACTTC. Using reference TRBV7-8 and TRBJ2-7 for the parts outside the CDR3, the full variable domain is GAGVSQSPRYKVAKRGQDVALRCDPISGHVSLFWYQQALGQGPEFLTYFQNEAQLDKSGLPSDRFFAERPEGSVSTLKIQRTQQEDSAVYLCASGPGFSYEQYFGPGTRLTVT.

This sequence joins TRBV4-3 and TRBJ2-1, with 13 bases identical to TRBD2. J gave up 6 bases and V 4 bases, and 6 bases lay outside the gene matches. This CDR3 is built from 16 residues. CDR1 LGHNA and CDR2 YSLEER come from the germline V gene. CDR3 in DNA: TGCGCCAGCAGCCCCCGACTAGCGGGGGGACTCAATGAGCAGTTCTTC. Residues: CASSPRLAGGLNEQFF.

J is TRBJ1-1 and V is TRBV7-9, with 11 bases that match TRBD1. Germline CDR1 is SEHNR and CDR2 is FQNEAQ (reference sequence). Trimming took 1 base from V and 6 from J; bases not matched to a gene: 4. The CDR3 extends over 15 amino acids. CDR3 nucleotides: TGTGCCAGCAGCTTAGGGACAGGGGGCATCGCTGAAGCTTTCTTT. This sequence encodes CASSLGTGGIAEAFF.

The chain links TRBV29-1 to TRBJ1-6; D unresolved. The V gene lost 4 bases and the J gene lost 2 bases, with 15 bases spanning the gap. This CDR3 is built from 16 residues. Germline V CDR1 and CDR2: SQVTM, ANQGSEA. CDR3 DNA: TGCAGCGTTGTGGGCGGGGAGAACACCTATAATTCACCCCTCCACTTT. The encoded protein is CSVVGGENTYNSPLHF.

The count of this clone is one. V is TRBV9 and J is TRBJ2-5; possible D gene TRBD2, 5 bases. The CDR3 extends over 14 amino acids. Looked up from germline, CDR1 is SGDLS and CDR2 is YYNGEE. The V end lost 4 bases, the J end lost 0 bases, and 10 bases lay between the germline ends. CDR3: CASSPPGYQETQYF. CDR3 sequence (DNA): TGTGCCAGCAGCCCACCGGGGTACCAAGAGACCCAGTACTTC.

V usage is TRBV5-1 and J usage is TRBJ1-2; D is unresolved. Germline V gene sequence: CDR1 SGHRS, CDR2 YFSETQ. The CDR3 spans 12 residues. Trimming took 5 bases from V and 7 from J, leaving 12 bases between them. The CDR3 nucleotides are TGCGCCAGCAGTGAGTCCGCTATTGGCTACACCTTC. Its translation: CASSESAIGYTF.

The genes are TRBV14 and TRBJ1-4; 7 bases map to TRBD1. V lost 4 bases to trimming and J lost 7 bases; unmatched junction nucleotides: 3. This CDR3 is 13 amino acids long. Germline CDR1 SGHDN, CDR2 FVKESK. CDR3 residues: CASSLRGIEKLFF. The CDR3 DNA reads as TGTGCCAGCAGCCTCAGGGGGATTGAAAAACTGTTTTTT.

The chain joins TRBV2 to TRBJ1-4, with TRBD1 as a possible D gene (5 bases). The V end lost 7 bases, the J end lost 3 bases, and 9 bases lay between the germline ends. This CDR3 comprises 13 residues. Germline V CDR1 and CDR2: SNHLY, FYNNEI. The CDR3 here is CASIREANEKLFF. The CDR3 nucleotides are TGTGCCAGCATCAGGGAGGCTAATGAAAAACTGTTTTTT.

V and J are TRBV20-1 and TRBJ2-1; 7 bases align to TRBD1. The CDR3 runs 13 residues. CDR1 DFQATT and CDR2 SNEGSKA come from the germline V gene (reference sequence). V trimming: 3 bases; J trimming: 12 bases; junction bases outside the gene matches: 11. As DNA, the CDR3 is TGCAGTGCTAGTGAGAACAGGGGCACTCCGCAGTTCTTC. This gives the protein CSASENRGTPQFF.

The chain employs TRBV29-1 and TRBJ1-1; D gene unclear. CDR1 is SQVTM, CDR2 ANQGSEA, per germline. There are 13 residues in the CDR3. V was trimmed by 4 bases and J by 0 bases, leaving 9 bases between them. This CDR3 is CSVGLQMNTEAFF. The CDR3, as DNA: TGCAGCGTTGGTTTGCAGATGAACACTGAAGCTTTCTTT.

The V gene is TRBV9, the J gene TRBJ2-7, with 10 positions matching TRBD1. This CDR3 has 16 amino acids. The V gene's germline CDR1 is SGDLS and CDR2 YYNGEE. Trimming took 4 bases from V and 2 from J; bases not matched to a gene: 9. The CDR3 DNA reads TGTGCCAGCAGCACAGATGGGGGACAGGGGACCTACGAGCAGTACTTC. Protein: CASSTDGGQGTYEQYF.